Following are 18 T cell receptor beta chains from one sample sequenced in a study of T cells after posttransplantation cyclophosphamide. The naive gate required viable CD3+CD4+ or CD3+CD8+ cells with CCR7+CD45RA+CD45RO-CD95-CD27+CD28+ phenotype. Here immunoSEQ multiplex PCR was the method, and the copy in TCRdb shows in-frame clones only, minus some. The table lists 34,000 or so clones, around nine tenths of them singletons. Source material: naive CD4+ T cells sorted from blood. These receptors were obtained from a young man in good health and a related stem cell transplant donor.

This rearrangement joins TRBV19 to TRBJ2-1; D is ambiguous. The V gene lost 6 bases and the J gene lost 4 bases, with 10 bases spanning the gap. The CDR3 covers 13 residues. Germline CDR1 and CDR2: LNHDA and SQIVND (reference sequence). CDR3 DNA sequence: TGTGCCAGTAGCGTTCTAGTATACAATGAGCAGTTCTTC. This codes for CASSVLVYNEQFF.

The CDR3 region has the DNA TGTGCCAGCAGAGGGACAGCTAGACATCAGCCCCAGCATTTT. Encoded protein: CASRGTARHQPQHF. J is TRBJ1-5 and V is TRBV2; 7 bases map to TRBD1. Germline loops: CDR1 SNHLY, CDR2 FYNNEI. With V trimmed by 6 bases and J by 5 bases, 7 bases remained unmatched. The length of the CDR3 is 14 residues.

This CDR3 reads CASSLSPSGNHEQYF. The CDR3 DNA reads TGTGCCAGCAGCTTATCCCCCTCAGGGAACCACGAGCAGTACTTC. The chain employs TRBV7-2 and TRBJ2-7; maybe TRBD1 (5 bases). CDR3 length equals 15 residues. Germline V gives CDR1 SGHTA, CDR2 FQGNSA. Trimming took off 2 bases at V and 5 bases at J, with 16 bases between the two ends.

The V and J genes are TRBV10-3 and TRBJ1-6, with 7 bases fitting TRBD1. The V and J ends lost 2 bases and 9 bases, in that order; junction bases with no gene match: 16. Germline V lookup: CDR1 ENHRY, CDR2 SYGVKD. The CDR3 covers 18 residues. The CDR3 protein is CAISEGGTAAPGRSPLHF. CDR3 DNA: TGTGCCATCAGTGAGGGCGGGACAGCGGCACCGGGTCGTTCACCCCTCCACTTT.

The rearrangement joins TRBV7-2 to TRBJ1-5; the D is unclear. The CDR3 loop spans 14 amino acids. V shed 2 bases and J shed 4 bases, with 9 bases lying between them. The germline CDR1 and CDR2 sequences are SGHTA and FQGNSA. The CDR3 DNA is TGTGCCAGCAGCTTACAAGCTGAGAATCAGCCCCAGCATTTT. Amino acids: CASSLQAENQPQHF.

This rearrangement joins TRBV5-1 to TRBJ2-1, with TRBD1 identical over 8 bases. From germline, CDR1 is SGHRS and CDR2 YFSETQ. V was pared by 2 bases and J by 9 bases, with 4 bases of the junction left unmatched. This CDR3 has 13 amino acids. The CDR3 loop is CASSLGQGREQFF. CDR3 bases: TGCGCCAGCAGCTTAGGACAGGGCCGTGAGCAGTTCTTC.

The CDR3 region is CASSGETSGGAGEQYF. CDR3 coding DNA: TGTGCCAGCAGTGGAGAGACTAGCGGGGGGGCCGGCGAGCAGTACTTC. The chain joins TRBV6-1 to TRBJ2-7, with 14 nucleotides matching TRBD2. J lost 6 bases, V lost 4 bases, and 8 bases had no gene match. The length of the CDR3 is 16 residues. Germline values: CDR1 MNHNS, CDR2 SASEGT.

The CDR3, as DNA: TGTGCCATCAGCGAGCCGGGACAGGGGTCTGAGCAGTTCTTC. It encodes CAISEPGQGSEQFF. This chain uses TRBV10-3 with TRBJ2-1; 10 nucleotides agree with TRBD1. This CDR3 has 14 residues. Germline CDR1 ENHRY, CDR2 SYGVKD. V lost 6 bases and J lost 9; bases outside the gene matches: 8.

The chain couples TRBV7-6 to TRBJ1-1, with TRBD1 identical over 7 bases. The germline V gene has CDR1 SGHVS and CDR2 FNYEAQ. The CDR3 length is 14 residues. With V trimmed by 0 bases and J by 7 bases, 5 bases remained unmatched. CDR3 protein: CASSLAGGTDEAFF. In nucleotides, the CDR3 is TGTGCCAGCAGCTTAGCGGGCGGGACAGATGAAGCTTTCTTT.

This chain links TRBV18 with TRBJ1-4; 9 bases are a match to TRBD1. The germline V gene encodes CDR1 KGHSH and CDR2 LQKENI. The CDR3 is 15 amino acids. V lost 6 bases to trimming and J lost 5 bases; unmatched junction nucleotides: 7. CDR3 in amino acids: CASSQGQGLNEKLFF. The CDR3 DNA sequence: TGTGCCAGCTCTCAGGGACAGGGCTTGAATGAAAAACTGTTTTTT.

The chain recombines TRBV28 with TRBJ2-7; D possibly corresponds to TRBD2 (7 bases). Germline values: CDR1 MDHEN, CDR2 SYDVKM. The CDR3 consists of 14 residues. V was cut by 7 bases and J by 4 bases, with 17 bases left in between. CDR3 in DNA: TGTGCCAGCACAGTAAGGGGGGGAGGTTACGAGCAGTACTTC. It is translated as CASTVRGGGYEQYF. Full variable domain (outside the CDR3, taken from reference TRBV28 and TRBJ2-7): DVKVTQSSRYLVKRTGEKVFLECVQDMDHENMFWYRQDPGLGLRLIYFSYDVKMKEKGDIPEGYSVSREKKERFSLILESASTNQTSMYLCASTVRGGGYEQYFGPGTRLTVT.

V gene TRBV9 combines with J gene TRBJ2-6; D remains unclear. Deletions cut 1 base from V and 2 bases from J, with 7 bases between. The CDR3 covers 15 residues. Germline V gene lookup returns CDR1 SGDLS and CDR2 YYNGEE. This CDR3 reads CASSVTAAGANVLTF. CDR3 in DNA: TGTGCCAGCAGCGTAACAGCAGCTGGGGCCAACGTCCTGACTTTC.

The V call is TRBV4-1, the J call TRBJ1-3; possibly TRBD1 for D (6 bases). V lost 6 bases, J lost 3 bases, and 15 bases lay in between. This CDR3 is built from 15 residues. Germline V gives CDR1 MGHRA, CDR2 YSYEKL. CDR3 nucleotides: TGCGCCAGCAGTCGACAGGCGGCGGGTGGAAACACCATATATTTT. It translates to CASSRQAAGGNTIYF.

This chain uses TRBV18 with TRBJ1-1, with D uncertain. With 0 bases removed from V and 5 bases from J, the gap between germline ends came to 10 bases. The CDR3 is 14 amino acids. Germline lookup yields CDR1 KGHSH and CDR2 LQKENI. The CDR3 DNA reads TGTGCCAGCTCACCACCCGCCCTAACTACTGAAGCTTTCTTT. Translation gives CASSPPALTTEAFF.

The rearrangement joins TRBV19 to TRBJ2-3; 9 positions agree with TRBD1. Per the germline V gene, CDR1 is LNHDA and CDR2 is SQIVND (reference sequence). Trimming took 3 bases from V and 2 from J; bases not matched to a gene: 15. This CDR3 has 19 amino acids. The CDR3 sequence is CASSMTPLLQGAPTDTQYF. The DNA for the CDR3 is TGTGCCAGTAGTATGACTCCGTTACTACAGGGGGCGCCCACAGATACGCAGTATTTT.

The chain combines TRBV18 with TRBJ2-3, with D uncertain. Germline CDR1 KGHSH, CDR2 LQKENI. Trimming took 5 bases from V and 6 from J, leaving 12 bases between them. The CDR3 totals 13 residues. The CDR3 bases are TGTGCCAGCTCATCCCTCCCTCAGGATACGCAGTATTTT. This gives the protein CASSSLPQDTQYF.

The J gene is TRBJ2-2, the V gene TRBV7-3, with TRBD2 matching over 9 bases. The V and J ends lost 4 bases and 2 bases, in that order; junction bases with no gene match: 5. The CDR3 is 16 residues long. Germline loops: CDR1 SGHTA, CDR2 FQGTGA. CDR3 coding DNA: TGTGCCAGCAGCTCGAGCGGGGGGTTCAACACCGGGGAGCTGTTTTTT. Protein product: CASSSSGGFNTGELFF.

This CDR3 reads CASSFAAGGREETQYF. In DNA form, the CDR3 reads TGTGCCAGCAGCTTTGCTGCGGGGGGGCGAGAAGAGACCCAGTACTTC. The chain links TRBV11-1 to TRBJ2-5, with TRBD2 identical over 9 bases. The CDR3 contains 16 residues. Germline assignment: CDR1 SGHAT and CDR2 FQDESV (reference sequence). V trimming: 3 bases; J trimming: 3 bases; junction bases outside the gene matches: 8.